These 5 T cell receptor beta chains originate from one sample sequenced in a study of shared clonotypes between healthy human individuals (TCRdb year 2020). Libraries were constructed by the immunoSEQ multiplex PCR assay. Here the immuneACCESS table is served through TCRdb, limited to in-frame sequences with V and J called. Missing clones are a known gap in these copies; in checked studies unresolved V genes cover under half, and the rest lacks a known reason. The sample table lists 2 million to 2.5 million clones, 90% to 97% of them with a count of one. The top ten constitute 0.1% to 0.15% of the sample. The sample consisted of naive CD4+ T cells sorted from blood. Explained via the paper, the cell subset or site label denotes: CD45RA+ positively selected. These receptors all come from a man between 18 and 35 years old in good health.

The chain recombines TRBV6-5 with TRBJ2-4; perhaps D is TRBD1 or TRBD2 (6 bases each). V lost 4 bases and J 4 bases, leaving 17 bases between the germline ends. The CDR3 has 16 amino acids. CDR1 and CDR2 from the germline V gene are MNHEY and SVGAGI. The chain's CDR3 is CASSWMSGGQKNIQYF. CDR3 sequence (DNA): TGTGCCAGCAGTTGGATGAGTGGGGGGCAGAAAAACATTCAGTACTTC.

The chain uses TRBV2 and TRBJ1-5, with D uncertain. The V end was cut by 5 bases, the J end by 4 bases, with 9 bases between. The CDR3 runs to 13 residues. Germline V gene sequence: CDR1 SNHLY, CDR2 FYNNEI. Written as DNA, the CDR3 is TGTGCCAGCAGTCGCACACAAAATCAGCCCCAGCATTTT. This codes for CASSRTQNQPQHF.

The chain couples TRBV6-6 to TRBJ1-1, with TRBD1 matching over 7 bases. Per germline, CDR1 MNHNY and CDR2 SVGAGI (reference sequence). CDR3 length: 14 residues. Trimming cost V 6 bases and J 1 base; bases outside gene matches: 5. CDR3 coding DNA: TGTGCCAGCAGATCCGGGACAGAGAACACTGAAGCTTTCTTT. Translation: CASRSGTENTEAFF.

Of note for this clone: At the DNA level, this CDR3 is encoded by other sequences in the same sample as well. The chain links TRBV28 to TRBJ1-5; 7 bases are a match to TRBD1. The CDR3 length is 14 residues. Germline CDR1 MDHEN, CDR2 SYDVKM. Trimming took 6 bases from V and 3 from J; bases not matched to a gene: 5. For the CDR3, the DNA is TGTGCCAGCAGCACCGGGACAGTCAATCAGCCCCAGCATTTT. Protein sequence: CASSTGTVNQPQHF. Together with reference TRBV28 and TRBJ1-5, the CDR3 gives the full variable domain: DVKVTQSSRYLVKRTGEKVFLECVQDMDHENMFWYRQDPGLGLRLIYFSYDVKMKEKGDIPEGYSVSREKKERFSLILESASTNQTSMYLCASSTGTVNQPQHFGDGTRLSIL.

This chain joins TRBV5-1 and TRBJ2-7; D assignment may be TRBD1 or TRBD2 (6 bases each). The germline V gene encodes CDR1 SGHRS and CDR2 YFSETQ. This CDR3 region has 15 residues. Trimming pared 0 bases from V and 5 bases from J, leaving 15 bases between. The DNA for the CDR3 is TGCGCCAGCAGCTTGGGTGTCTTTAGGGGGGACGAGCAGTACTTC. As protein: CASSLGVFRGDEQYF.